This TCR beta chain comes out of a study of shared T cell receptors in the human thymus. J was trimmed by 3 bases and V by 0 bases; bases with no gene match: 7. Germline lookup yields CDR1 KGHSH and CDR2 LQKENI. This CDR3 is built from 17 residues. The data were produced by immunoSEQ multiplex PCR, yet TCRdb's version contains in-frame clones alone and is incomplete. The sample contains about 610,000 clones, roughly 90% of which appear only once. This same sample was also taken into another study, of human thymus T cells. That publication notes: Corrective heart surgery yielded resections, and these provided the thymus tissue. Unrelated individuals were reported by related research to share highly overlapping thymic repertoires.

The TCR was taken from a boy under two years old with a congenital heart defect. Material for sequencing was thymocytes. V is TRBV18 and J is TRBJ2-2, with 7 bases that match TRBD2. CDR3 sequence (DNA): TGTGCCAGCTCACCACCGCGCAGCGGGAAGGACACCGGGGAGCTGTTTTTT. Its translation: CASSPPRSGKDTGELFF.